This T cell receptor (beta chain) was captured by sequencing in a study of PD-1 blockade in mismatch repair-deficient tumors. Study context: Enrolled about 2012-2016, patients had progressing, pretreated mismatch repair-deficient cancers of 12 types. The study's findings and limits: Rapid post-treatment expansion, then contraction, generally preceding radiologic response, marked tumor-resident clones.

V was clipped by 3 bases and J by 2 bases, with 14 bases between them. Germline V gene sequence: CDR1 SGHNT, CDR2 YYREEE (reference sequence). The CDR3 extends over 15 amino acids. In regard to this clone: Its target is unknown.

Sequencing used immunoSEQ multiplex PCR; TCRdb keeps in-frame clones, though not all of them. The table records roughly 80,000 clones, over 70% of them present only once. This clonotype was obtained from an adult with mismatch repair-deficient cancer. The gene calls are TRBV5-4 and TRBJ1-1; D is perhaps TRBD1 (5 bases). The sequences come from peripheral blood, collected 12 weeks after starting pembrolizumab. The CDR3 spells CASSWVPGSNTEAFF. CDR3 nucleotide sequence: TGTGCCAGCAGCTGGGTGCCAGGGAGTAACACTGAAGCTTTCTTT.